A single sample is the source of the 32 T cell receptor beta chains below, sequenced in a study of T cell repertoires in cytomegalovirus infection. Their antigens are not known. TCRdb re-called the reads through MiXCR, storing one row per CDR3 protein. The sample includes roughly 570,000 distinct CDR3 sequences, approximately 40% of them seen just once. The sequenced sample was cultured PBMCs, obtained from culture after CMV antigen stimulation. The receptors here all came from a human donor in good health (CMV status not recorded). Some clones in this sample may be carry-over from other donors' samples.

This clonotype was seen only a few times. The rearrangement uses TRBV27 and TRBJ1-2, with 8 positions matching TRBD1. CDR1 is MNHEY and CDR2 is SMNVEV in the germline V gene (reference sequence). V shed 2 bases, J shed 0 bases, and the junction held 2 bases outside the gene matches. This CDR3 spans 15 amino acids. CDR3 sequence: CASSLKQGANYGYTF. The CDR3 bases are TGTGCCAGCAGTTTAAAACAGGGGGCTAACTATGGCTACACCTTC.

This clonotype was seen just once. J is TRBJ2-1 and V is TRBV2; D tentatively fits TRBD1 or TRBD2 (6 bases each). The CDR3 spans 15 residues. CDR1 is SNHLY, CDR2 FYNNEI, per germline. V was pared by 6 bases and J by 4 bases, with 16 bases between. The CDR3 DNA sequence: TGTGCCAGCAGAAAAGGGGGTGGGGGGTACAATGAGCAGTTCTTC. Protein sequence: CASRKGGGGYNEQFF.

The V and J genes are TRBV9 and TRBJ2-3; no definite D call. Germline assignment: CDR1 SGDLS and CDR2 YYNGEE. The CDR3 loop spans 12 amino acids. Trimming removed 3 bases at V and 6 bases at J, with 8 bases between. CDR3 bases: TGTGCCAGCAGCGCAAACGCGGATACGCAGTATTTT. This gives the protein CASSANADTQYF.

The chain recombines TRBV4-3 with TRBJ2-1; unclear D gene. Between the trimmed V and J ends, which lost 3 bases and 4 bases, there was a span of 13 bases. The CDR3 extends over 15 amino acids. Germline values: CDR1 LGHNA, CDR2 YSLEER. The CDR3 DNA sequence: TGCGCCAGCAGCCAGGTGGACGGAGATTACAATGAGCAGTTCTTC. Protein: CASSQVDGDYNEQFF.

This chain's CDR3 is CASSTRTGGFETQYF. The CDR3 DNA follows: TGTGCCAGTTCCACGCGGACAGGGGGATTTGAGACCCAGTACTTC. This sequence joins TRBV19 and TRBJ2-5; the match to TRBD1 covers 10 bases. The CDR3 is 15 amino acids. The J segment lost 5 bases and the V segment lost 8 bases, leaving 11 bases of the junction unmatched. CDR1 and CDR2 from the germline V gene are LNHDA and SQIVND (reference sequence).

V is TRBV4-3 and J is TRBJ1-2; maybe TRBD1 (5 bases). Germline values: CDR1 LGHNA, CDR2 YSLEER. The CDR3 consists of 14 residues. Trimming took off 2 bases at V and 6 bases at J, with 13 bases between the two ends. The CDR3 loop is CASSQLGGPHGYTF. The DNA for the CDR3 is TGCGCCAGCAGCCAACTGGGGGGTCCACATGGCTACACCTTC.

The genes are TRBV27 and TRBJ2-1; the D is unclear. This CDR3 region has 17 residues. Trimming shortened V by 2 bases and J by 3 bases, and 17 bases separated the two germline ends. Germline V gene sequence: CDR1 MNHEY, CDR2 SMNVEV (reference sequence). The CDR3 reads CASSLIQVGRFYNEQFF. CDR3 nucleotide sequence: TGTGCCAGCAGTTTAATCCAGGTGGGCAGGTTCTACAATGAGCAGTTCTTC.

The CDR3 DNA follows: TGTGCCAGCAGCCTATTTCTCACAGGGGGCGCTCACATTCAGTACTTC. Translated: CASSLFLTGGAHIQYF. This sequence joins TRBV5-6 and TRBJ2-4, with TRBD1 identical over 9 bases. The CDR3 is 16 residues long. Germline V CDR1 and CDR2: SGHDT, YYEEEE. V lost 4 bases to trimming and J lost 8 bases; unmatched junction nucleotides: 13.

CDR3 sequence: CASSFQPGQPNQPQHF. In nucleotides, the CDR3 is TGTGCCAGCAGCTTCCAACCGGGACAGCCGAATCAGCCCCAGCATTTT. The chain has TRBV5-4 and TRBJ1-5, with 7 positions matching TRBD1. CDR1 SGHNT and CDR2 YYREEE come from the germline V gene (reference sequence). The V gene end was trimmed by 2 bases and the J gene end by 4 bases; junction bases not matched to a gene: 9. CDR3 length equals 16 residues.

CDR3 sequence: CASRRGPGSGELFF. The DNA of the CDR3 is TGTGCCAGCAGACGGGGTCCAGGATCCGGGGAGCTGTTTTTT. The chain uses TRBV12-3 or TRBV12-4 and TRBJ2-2; D perhaps matches TRBD2 (5 bases). The CDR3 has 14 residues. Trimming left V 6 bases short and J 6 bases short, with 14 bases between.

The chain employs TRBV28 and TRBJ1-2; D is perhaps TRBD1 (5 bases). V was trimmed by 6 bases and J by 8 bases, leaving 22 bases between them. Germline V lookup: CDR1 MDHEN, CDR2 SYDVKM. The CDR3 is 15 residues long. CDR3 nucleotides: TGTGCCAGCAGACCTCAGGCAGGGAGGTGGGAAGGCTACACCTTC. It encodes CASRPQAGRWEGYTF.

Written as DNA, the CDR3 is TGCAGTGCTAGAGTGGCCGGATCAGATACGCAGTATTTT. Amino acid sequence: CSARVAGSDTQYF. The chain recombines TRBV20-1 with TRBJ2-3; D is unresolved. Trimming pared 1 base from V and 4 bases from J, leaving 9 bases between. This CDR3 comprises 13 residues. Germline V gives CDR1 DFQATT, CDR2 SNEGSKA (reference sequence).

The chain has TRBV7-9 and TRBJ2-7; D could derive from TRBD1 or TRBD2 (6 bases each). The CDR3 is made up of 17 amino acids. V lost 2 bases to trimming and J lost 3 bases, with 20 bases between them. The germline CDR1 and CDR2 sequences are SEHNR and FQNEAQ (reference sequence). CDR3 coding DNA: TGTGCCAGCAGCTTATGGATCGGGCCAGGGGACTTCTACGAGCAGTACTTC. Translation: CASSLWIGPGDFYEQYF.

This chain connects TRBV9 to TRBJ2-5, with TRBD2 matching 13 bases. With V trimmed by 0 bases and J by 4 bases, 6 bases remained unmatched. The CDR3 totals 17 residues. In germline, CDR1 is SGDLS, CDR2 YYNGEE. DNA for the CDR3: TGTGCCAGCAGCGTAGGATGGACTAGCGGGAGTTTAGAGACCCAGTACTTC. Protein sequence: CASSVGWTSGSLETQYF.

The chain employs TRBV7-2 and TRBJ2-3, with a weak D call TRBD1 (5 bases). Looked up from germline, CDR1 is SGHTA and CDR2 is FQGNSA. The CDR3 is made up of 16 amino acids. V lost 3 bases, J lost 0 bases, and 13 bases lay in between. The CDR3 loop is CASSFRVAESTDTQYF. DNA for the CDR3: TGTGCCAGCAGCTTCAGGGTGGCGGAGAGCACAGATACGCAGTATTTT. Variable domain in full (rest from reference TRBV7-2 and TRBJ2-3): GAGVSQSPSNKVTEKGKDVELRCDPISGHTALYWYRQSLGQGLEFLIYFQGNSAPDKSGLPSDRFSAERTGGSVSTLTIQRTQQEDSAVYLCASSFRVAESTDTQYFGPGTRLTVL.

This clonotype was counted between two and nine times. The chain uses TRBV12-3 or TRBV12-4 and TRBJ1-5, with TRBD1 matching over 11 bases. The CDR3 extends over 14 amino acids. V lost 6 bases to trimming and J lost 5 bases; unmatched junction nucleotides: 3. Written as DNA, the CDR3 is TGTGCCAGCAGGGGGACAGGGGGGCATCAGCCCCAGCATTTT. Its translation is CASRGTGGHQPQHF.

This clonotype was counted between two and nine times. This chain connects TRBV7-2 to TRBJ2-5; TRBD2 aligns across 11 bases. This CDR3 comprises 19 residues. The V segment lost 5 bases and the J segment 5 bases; nucleotides outside the gene matches: 19. Germline V gives CDR1 SGHTA, CDR2 FQGNSA. The CDR3 DNA sequence: TGTGCCAGCAGCCCCCTCTGGGGTATAGCGGGAGGGCCTAGTGAGACCCAGTACTTC. Amino acids: CASSPLWGIAGGPSETQYF. The complete variable domain, with remaining parts taken from reference TRBV7-2 and TRBJ2-5, reads GAGVSQSPSNKVTEKGKDVELRCDPISGHTALYWYRQSLGQGLEFLIYFQGNSAPDKSGLPSDRFSAERTGGSVSTLTIQRTQQEDSAVYLCASSPLWGIAGGPSETQYFGPGTRLLVL.

The V and J genes are TRBV4-1 and TRBJ2-1, with TRBD2 matching 12 bases. V lost 4 bases to trimming and J lost 9 bases; unmatched junction nucleotides: 10. The CDR3 length is 16 residues. CDR1 is MGHRA, CDR2 YSYEKL, per germline. The CDR3 DNA follows: TGCGCCAGCAGCCCCGGTCCTAGCGGGGGGGCTTTTGAGCAGTTCTTC. Encoded protein: CASSPGPSGGAFEQFF.

V and J are TRBV15 and TRBJ2-1; the match to TRBD2 covers 8 bases. Germline CDR1 is LNHNV and CDR2 is YYDKDF (reference sequence). The junction had 12 bases not matched to a gene; V was cut back by 4 bases and J by 7 bases. The CDR3 has 16 amino acids. The CDR3 DNA follows: TGTGCCACCAGCATGGATGGGACTAGTGGGTGGAATGAGCAGTTCTTC. Amino acids: CATSMDGTSGWNEQFF.

V is TRBV5-4 and J is TRBJ1-1, with D perhaps matching TRBD1 (5 bases). The germline CDR1 and CDR2 sequences are SGHNT and YYREEE (reference sequence). This CDR3 spans 14 amino acids. V was shortened by 2 bases and J by 3 bases, with 11 bases between the two germline ends. The CDR3 protein is CASSFMGGDTEAFF. The CDR3, as DNA: TGTGCCAGCAGCTTTATGGGGGGGGACACTGAAGCTTTCTTT.

The chain employs TRBV6-2 or TRBV6-3 and TRBJ2-1, with 7 bases that match TRBD2. From germline, CDR1 is MNHEY and CDR2 SVGEGT. The CDR3 length is 14 residues. Losses at the gene ends were 6 bases for V and 9 bases for J; bases not matched to a gene: 11. This CDR3 reads CASSQPSGTGEQFF. CDR3 DNA: TGTGCCAGCAGCCAACCCAGCGGGACCGGTGAGCAGTTCTTC.

The chain couples TRBV6-6 to TRBJ1-3; D is perhaps TRBD1 (5 bases). The CDR3 length is 16 residues. With 5 bases removed from V and 0 bases from J, the gap between germline ends came to 14 bases. CDR1 MNHNY and CDR2 SVGAGI come from the germline V gene (reference sequence). This CDR3 is CASSRTSGSSGNTIYF. The CDR3 nucleotides read TGTGCCAGCAGTCGAACATCAGGGAGCTCTGGAAACACCATATATTTT.

This clonotype has only one observation. The chain recombines TRBV28 with TRBJ1-4; 7 nucleotides align to TRBD1. The germline V gene has CDR1 MDHEN and CDR2 SYDVKM. The length of the CDR3 is 14 residues. With 8 bases clipped from V and 2 bases from J, the junction kept 5 bases outside the gene matches. DNA for the CDR3: TGTGCCAGCGGGTCAGGGGGTACTAATGAAAAACTGTTTTTT. Its protein product is CASGSGGTNEKLFF.

This rearrangement joins TRBV14 to TRBJ2-3; 10 nucleotides align to TRBD2. Germline V lookup: CDR1 SGHDN, CDR2 FVKESK. This CDR3 spans 18 amino acids. V dropped 4 bases and J dropped 5; count of bases not matched to a gene: 15. The chain's CDR3 is CASSPWGVAGGRGDTQYF. The CDR3 nucleotides read TGTGCCAGCAGCCCCTGGGGCGTAGCGGGGGGACGTGGAGATACGCAGTATTTT.

This clonotype has more than one count but fewer than ten. The chain recombines TRBV7-2 with TRBJ2-3; D gene uncertain. V lost 4 bases and J lost 1, with 9 bases in between. This CDR3 is built from 14 residues. The germline gives CDR1 SGHTA, CDR2 FQGNSA. The CDR3 nucleotides are TGTGCCAGCAGCTCGGCGGTCGGCACAGATACGCAGTATTTT. This encodes CASSSAVGTDTQYF.

This clonotype was seen a few times. The J gene is TRBJ1-4, the V gene TRBV10-3, with TRBD1 as a possible D gene (5 bases). The CDR3 runs 13 residues. The germline V gene encodes CDR1 ENHRY and CDR2 SYGVKD. Trimming shortened V by 3 bases and J by 10 bases, and 12 bases separated the two germline ends. CDR3 coding DNA: TGTGCCATCAGTGACGGAGGGGAGGGAAAACTGTTTTTT. This translates into CAISDGGEGKLFF.

V and J are TRBV7-2 and TRBJ2-1, with 7 bases aligning to TRBD1. The V gene's germline CDR1 is SGHTA and CDR2 FQGNSA. V was pared by 2 bases and J by 6 bases, with 4 bases of the junction left unmatched. CDR3 size: 14 residues. The CDR3 region has the DNA TGTGCCAGCAGCTTAATGGGACAGCTCAATGAGCAGTTCTTC. Its translation is CASSLMGQLNEQFF.

The rearrangement links TRBV11-2 to TRBJ2-1; D is perhaps TRBD2 (6 bases). V was trimmed by 3 bases and J by 6 bases, leaving 9 bases between them. This CDR3 comprises 13 residues. CDR1 is SGHAT and CDR2 is FQNNGV in the germline V gene. In DNA form, the CDR3 reads TGTGCCAGCAGCTTTACGCGGGGCAATGAGCAGTTCTTC. It yields the protein CASSFTRGNEQFF.

V and J are TRBV7-6 and TRBJ1-1; D might be TRBD1 (5 bases). Germline V gives CDR1 SGHVS, CDR2 FNYEAQ. V was shortened by 3 bases and J by 4 bases, with 12 bases between the two germline ends. There are 14 residues in the CDR3. The CDR3 bases are TGTGCCAGCAGCTTGGGGGAGGGGACCACTGAAGCTTTCTTT. Amino acids: CASSLGEGTTEAFF.

The chain joins TRBV6-8 to TRBJ1-6; D is undetermined. The germline CDR1 and CDR2 sequences are MNHGY and SAAAGT. Deletions cut 4 bases from V and 7 bases from J, with 8 bases between. This CDR3 has 13 residues. The CDR3 sequence: CASSSYVNSPLHF. CDR3 nucleotides: TGTGCCAGCAGTTCCTACGTGAATTCACCCCTCCACTTT.

This chain connects TRBV7-6 to TRBJ1-2, with 7 nucleotides matching TRBD1. J lost 6 bases, V lost 1 base, and 2 bases had no gene match. Germline V gives CDR1 SGHVS, CDR2 FNYEAQ. This CDR3 has 13 residues. The CDR3 nucleotides are TGTGCCAGCAGCTTAGAGACAGGGAATGGCTACACCTTC. Translated, it gives CASSLETGNGYTF. Variable domain in full (rest from reference TRBV7-6 and TRBJ1-2): GAGVSQSPRYKVTKRGQDVALRCDPISGHVSLYWYRQALGQGPEFLTYFNYEAQQDKSGLPNDRFSAERPEGSISTLTIQRTEQRDSAMYRCASSLETGNGYTFGSGTRLTVV.

V usage is TRBV12-3 or TRBV12-4 and J usage is TRBJ1-1; a weak D match, TRBD1 (5 bases). V was trimmed by 7 bases and J by 8 bases, leaving 11 bases between them. The CDR3 runs to 11 residues. The CDR3 DNA reads TGTGCCAGCAAATATGGGGGGGAAGCTTTCTTT. This codes for CASKYGGEAFF.